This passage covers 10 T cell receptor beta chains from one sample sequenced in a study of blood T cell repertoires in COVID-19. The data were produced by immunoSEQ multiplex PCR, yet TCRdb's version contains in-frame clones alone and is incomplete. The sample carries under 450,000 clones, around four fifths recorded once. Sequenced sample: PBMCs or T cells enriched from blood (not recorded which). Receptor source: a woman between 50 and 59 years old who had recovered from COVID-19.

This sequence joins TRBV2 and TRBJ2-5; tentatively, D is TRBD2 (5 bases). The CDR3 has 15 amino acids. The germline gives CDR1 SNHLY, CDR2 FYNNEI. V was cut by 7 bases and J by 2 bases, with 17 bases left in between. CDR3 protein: CASTSSRLHQETQYF. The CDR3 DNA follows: TGTGCCAGCACCTCCAGCCGACTACATCAAGAGACCCAGTACTTC. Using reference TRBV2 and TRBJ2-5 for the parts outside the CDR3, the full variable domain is EPEVTQTPSHQVTQMGQEVILRCVPISNHLYFYWYRQILGQKVEFLVSFYNNEISEKSEIFDDQFSVERPDGSNFTLKIRSTKLEDSAMYFCASTSSRLHQETQYFGPGTRLLVL.

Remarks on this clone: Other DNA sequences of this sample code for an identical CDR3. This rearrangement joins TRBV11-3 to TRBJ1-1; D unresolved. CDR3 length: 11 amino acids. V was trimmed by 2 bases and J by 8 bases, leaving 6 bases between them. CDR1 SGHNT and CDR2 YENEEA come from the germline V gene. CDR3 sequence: CASSLRGEAFF. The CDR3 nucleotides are TGTGCCAGCAGCTTAAGAGGGGAAGCTTTCTTT.

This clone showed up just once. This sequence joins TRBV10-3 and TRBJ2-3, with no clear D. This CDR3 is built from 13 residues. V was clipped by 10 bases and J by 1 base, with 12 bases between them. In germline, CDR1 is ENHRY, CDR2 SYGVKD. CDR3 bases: TGTGCCACGGTGGTCCCGGGCACAGATACGCAGTATTTT. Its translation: CATVVPGTDTQYF.

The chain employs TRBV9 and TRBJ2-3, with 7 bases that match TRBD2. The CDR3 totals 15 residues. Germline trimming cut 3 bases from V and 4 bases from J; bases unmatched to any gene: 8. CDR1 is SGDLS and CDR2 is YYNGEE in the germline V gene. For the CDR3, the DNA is TGTGCCAGCAGCGGAAGTAGCGGGTGGGCAGATACGCAGTATTTT. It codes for CASSGSSGWADTQYF.

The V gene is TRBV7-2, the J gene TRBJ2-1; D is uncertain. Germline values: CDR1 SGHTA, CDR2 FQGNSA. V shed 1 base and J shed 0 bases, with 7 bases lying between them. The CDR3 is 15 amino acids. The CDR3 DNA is TGTGCCAGCAGCTTAGACTATAGCTCCTACAATGAGCAGTTCTTC. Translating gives CASSLDYSSYNEQFF.

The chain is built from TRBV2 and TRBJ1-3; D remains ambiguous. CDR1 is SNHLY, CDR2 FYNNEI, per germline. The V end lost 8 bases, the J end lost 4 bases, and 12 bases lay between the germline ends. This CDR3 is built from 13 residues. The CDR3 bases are TGTGCCAGCGTTGTCCTAGGAGGAAACACCATATATTTT. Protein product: CASVVLGGNTIYF.

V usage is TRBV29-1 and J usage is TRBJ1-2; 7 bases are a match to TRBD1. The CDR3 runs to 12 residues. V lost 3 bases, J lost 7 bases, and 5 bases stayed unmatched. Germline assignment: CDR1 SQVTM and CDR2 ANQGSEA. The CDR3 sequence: CSVEMAGGGYTF. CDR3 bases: TGCAGCGTTGAGATGGCAGGGGGTGGCTACACCTTC.

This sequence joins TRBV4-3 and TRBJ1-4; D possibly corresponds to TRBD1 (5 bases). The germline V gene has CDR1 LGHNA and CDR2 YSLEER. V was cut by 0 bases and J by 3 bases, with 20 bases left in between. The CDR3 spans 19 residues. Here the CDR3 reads CASSQEPYPGGFANEKLFF. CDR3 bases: TGCGCCAGCAGCCAAGAGCCCTACCCGGGGGGGTTTGCTAATGAAAAACTGTTTTTT.

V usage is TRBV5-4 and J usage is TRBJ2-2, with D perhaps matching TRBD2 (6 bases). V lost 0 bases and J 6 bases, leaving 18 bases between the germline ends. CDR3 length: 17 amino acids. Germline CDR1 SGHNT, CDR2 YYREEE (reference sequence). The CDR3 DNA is TGTGCCAGCAGCTTGGCCACGGGGGTAGTGGTCCCCGGGGAGCTGTTTTTT. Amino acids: CASSLATGVVVPGELFF.

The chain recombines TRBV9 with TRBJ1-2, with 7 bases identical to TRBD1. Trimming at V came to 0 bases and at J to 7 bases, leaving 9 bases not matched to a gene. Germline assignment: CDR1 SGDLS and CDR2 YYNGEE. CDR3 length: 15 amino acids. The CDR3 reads CASSVGIDRVGGYTF. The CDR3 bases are TGTGCCAGCAGCGTAGGCATCGACAGGGTTGGTGGCTACACCTTC.